This T cell receptor (beta chain) was sequenced for a study of siplizumab effects on memory and regulatory T cells. Study findings and constraints: Of the alloreactive clones, only a minor fraction mapped to unstimulated subsets.

Naive, memory, effector memory and TEMRA subsets that were unstimulated underwent sequencing in a few donor pairs. This CDR3 spans 12 amino acids. Germline trimming cut 9 bases from V and 6 bases from J; bases unmatched to any gene: 5. Germline V gives CDR1 LGHNT, CDR2 FRNRAP. Assay used: immunoSEQ multiplex PCR; TCRdb lists only in-frame clones, some missing. The sample consists of some 100,000 clones, over 95% of them appearing once. A word on this clone: Its antigen is unknown.

The sample was naive CD4+ T cells sorted from blood. This sequence was found in a human donor in good health. The chain carries TRBV12-5 and TRBJ2-3, with 8 bases that match TRBD2. For the CDR3, the DNA is TGTGCTAGCACCGGGGGGGCGGATACGCAGTATTTT. Its protein is CASTGGADTQYF.